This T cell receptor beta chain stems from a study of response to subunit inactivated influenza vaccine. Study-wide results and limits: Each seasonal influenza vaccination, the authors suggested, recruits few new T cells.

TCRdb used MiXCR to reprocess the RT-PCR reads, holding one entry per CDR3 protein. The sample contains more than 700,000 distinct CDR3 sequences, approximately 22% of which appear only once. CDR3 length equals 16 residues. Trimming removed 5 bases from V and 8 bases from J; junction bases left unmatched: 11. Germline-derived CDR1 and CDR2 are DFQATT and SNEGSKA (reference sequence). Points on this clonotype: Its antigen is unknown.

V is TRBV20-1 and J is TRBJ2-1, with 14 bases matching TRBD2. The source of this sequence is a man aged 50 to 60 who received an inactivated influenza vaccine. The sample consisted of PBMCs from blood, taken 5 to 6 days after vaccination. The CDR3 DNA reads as TGCAGTGCTGGGGGACTAGCGGGAGTGAAAATGGATGAGCAGTTCTTC. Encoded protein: CSAGGLAGVKMDEQFF.